Below are 27 T cell receptor beta chains sequenced from a single sample in a study of T cells in localized non-small cell lung cancer. The table came from immunoSEQ multiplex PCR; TCRdb's copy has only in-frame clones and leaves some out. The data contain tens of thousands of clones, roughly 86% of them singletons. The sample consisted of PBMCs, taken before any cancer treatment. The receptors shown here come from a man between 40 and 69 years old with stage II lung adenocarcinoma.

This chain joins TRBV4-2 and TRBJ2-2; 8 nucleotides agree with TRBD2. The CDR3 extends over 18 amino acids. From germline, CDR1 is LGHNA and CDR2 YNFKEQ. V lost 1 base, J lost 0 bases, and 7 bases stayed unmatched. The CDR3 loop is CASSQVKRGLSNTGELFF. CDR3 DNA sequence: TGTGCCAGCAGCCAAGTTAAGCGGGGGCTTTCGAACACCGGGGAGCTGTTTTTT.

This clone was recorded a few times. This rearrangement joins TRBV9 to TRBJ1-2; D gene ambiguous. CDR1 is SGDLS and CDR2 is YYNGEE in the germline V gene. This CDR3 has 14 amino acids. The ends were cut back, 0 bases at V and 4 bases at J, with 10 bases in the middle. The CDR3 is CASSVASQTYGYTF. CDR3 DNA sequence: TGTGCCAGCAGCGTAGCTAGCCAGACCTATGGCTACACCTTC.

The chain has TRBV7-2 and TRBJ1-1; no reliable D call. The germline V and J ends were trimmed by 2 bases and 8 bases, with 6 bases remaining between them. CDR1 and CDR2 from the germline V gene are SGHTA and FQGNSA. This CDR3 has 11 residues. The CDR3 spells CASSLREEAFF. The CDR3 DNA is TGTGCCAGCAGCTTAAGGGAGGAAGCTTTCTTT.

This clone occurred a few times. This chain uses TRBV18 with TRBJ2-3; D might be TRBD2 (5 bases). V was pared by 2 bases and J by 4 bases, with 13 bases between. The CDR3 length is 15 residues. Looked up from germline, CDR1 is KGHSH and CDR2 is LQKENI. The CDR3 sequence: CASSPEPTRADTQYF. CDR3 coding DNA: TGTGCCAGCTCACCAGAACCCACGAGGGCAGATACGCAGTATTTT.

V gene TRBV5-1 combines with J gene TRBJ2-2; D remains unclear. The CDR3 covers 15 residues. Germline CDR1 and CDR2: SGHRS and YFSETQ. V was shortened by 0 bases and J by 3 bases, with 9 bases between the two germline ends. The CDR3 nucleotides are TGCGCCAGCAGCTTGGGGCAGGCATACACCGGGGAGCTGTTTTTT. Its translation: CASSLGQAYTGELFF.

This chain's CDR3 is CASSPRAGTGTGNTEAFF. The CDR3 region has the DNA TGTGCCAGCAGCCCCCGGGCCGGGACAGGGACCGGAAACACTGAAGCTTTCTTT. V and J are TRBV9 and TRBJ1-1; 9 bases agree with TRBD1. After removal of 4 bases from V and 2 bases from J, the junction contained 15 bases not matched to a gene. The CDR3 consists of 18 residues. Germline V gene lookup returns CDR1 SGDLS and CDR2 YYNGEE.

This clone was detected a few times. V and J are TRBV6-1 and TRBJ1-2, with 7 bases identical to TRBD1. Germline V gene sequence: CDR1 MNHNS, CDR2 SASEGT. CDR3 length equals 15 residues. Trimming at V came to 0 bases and at J to 7 bases, leaving 8 bases not matched to a gene. CDR3 in amino acids: CASSEAGDSLGGYTF. In nucleotides, the CDR3 is TGTGCCAGCAGTGAAGCGGGGGACAGCCTAGGTGGCTACACCTTC.

The chain employs TRBV6-1 and TRBJ1-2; 9 nucleotides line up with TRBD1. The junction had 7 bases not matched to a gene; V was cut back by 6 bases and J by 8 bases. Germline CDR1 MNHNS, CDR2 SASEGT. The CDR3 consists of 13 residues. This CDR3 is CASRVTGGQGYTF. DNA for the CDR3: TGTGCCAGCAGGGTAACAGGGGGCCAGGGCTACACCTTC.

The chain carries TRBV28 and TRBJ1-2, with D hard to call. CDR3 size: 13 residues. With 6 bases removed from V and 0 bases from J, the gap between germline ends came to 8 bases. Germline V gene lookup returns CDR1 MDHEN and CDR2 SYDVKM. The CDR3 nucleotides read TGTGCCAGCAGCTCGTTCTCTAACTATGGCTACACCTTC. This codes for CASSSFSNYGYTF.

By share, this clone ranks as medium-sized (0.01 to 0.1%). The chain is built from TRBV2 and TRBJ1-2; 9 bases line up with TRBD1. This CDR3 region has 15 residues. After removal of 4 bases from V and 1 base from J, the junction contained 4 bases not matched to a gene. Per the germline V gene, CDR1 is SNHLY and CDR2 is FYNNEI. The CDR3: CASSAGTGLNYGYTF. The CDR3 DNA follows: TGTGCCAGCAGTGCTGGGACAGGGCTTAACTATGGCTACACCTTC.

The J gene is TRBJ2-3, the V gene TRBV7-9; D perhaps matches TRBD1 (6 bases). The CDR3 loop spans 15 amino acids. V was cut by 5 bases and J by 4 bases, with 16 bases left in between. Germline V lookup: CDR1 SEHNR, CDR2 FQNEAQ (reference sequence). In DNA form, the CDR3 reads TGTGCCAGCAGCGTACAGGGTGTGACGGCAGATACGCAGTATTTT. It is translated as CASSVQGVTADTQYF. Full variable domain (outside the CDR3, taken from reference TRBV7-9 and TRBJ2-3): DTGVSQNPRHKITKRGQNVTFRCDPISEHNRLYWYRQTLGQGPEFLTYFQNEAQLEKSRLLSDRFSAERPKGSFSTLEIQRTEQGDSAMYLCASSVQGVTADTQYFGPGTRLTVL.

In its sample, this clone was seen once. CDR3 nucleotide sequence: TGTGCCAGCGGTTTTAGCGGGGGGTACCAAGAGACCCAGTACTTC. Translated: CASGFSGGYQETQYF. This sequence joins TRBV5-5 and TRBJ2-5, with TRBD2 matching 10 bases. CDR3 length equals 15 residues. J lost 0 bases, V lost 7 bases, and 6 bases had no gene match. CDR1 and CDR2 (germline): SGHKS, YYEKEE (reference sequence).

The gene calls are TRBV9 and TRBJ2-1; TRBD2 matches at 7 bases. Looked up from germline, CDR1 is SGDLS and CDR2 is YYNGEE. The CDR3 is 14 amino acids. Unmatched junction bases numbered 6, after V lost 3 bases and J lost 6 bases. The CDR3 is CASSADWGGNEQFF. The CDR3 coding sequence is TGTGCCAGCAGCGCAGATTGGGGGGGCAATGAGCAGTTCTTC. Combining the CDR3 with reference TRBV9 and TRBJ2-1 gives the whole variable domain DSGVTQTPKHLITATGQRVTLRCSPRSGDLSVYWYQQSLDQGLQFLIQYYNGEERAKGNILERFSAQQFPDLHSELNLSSLELGDSALYFCASSADWGGNEQFFGPGTRLTVL.

This chain connects TRBV2 to TRBJ1-1, with TRBD1 as a possible D gene (5 bases). Trimming removed 6 bases from V and 0 bases from J, with 8 bases in between. There are 13 residues in the CDR3. From germline, CDR1 is SNHLY and CDR2 FYNNEI. The CDR3 sequence is CASRGRMNTEAFF. The CDR3 coding sequence is TGTGCCAGCAGGGGACGCATGAACACTGAAGCTTTCTTT.

The V call is TRBV7-9, the J call TRBJ2-1; possible D gene TRBD1, 6 bases. V gave up 0 bases and J gave up 7 bases, with 7 bases separating them. Germline CDR1 and CDR2: SEHNR and FQNEAQ (reference sequence). This CDR3 region has 13 residues. CDR3 DNA: TGTGCCAGCAGCTTAGCGACAGGTAATGAGCAGTTCTTC. Its protein is CASSLATGNEQFF. The variable domain in full, with the rest retrieved from reference TRBV7-9 and TRBJ2-1, is DTGVSQNPRHKITKRGQNVTFRCDPISEHNRLYWYRQTLGQGPEFLTYFQNEAQLEKSRLLSDRFSAERPKGSFSTLEIQRTEQGDSAMYLCASSLATGNEQFFGPGTRLTVL.

The chain combines TRBV5-1 with TRBJ2-2; D not resolved. V dropped 4 bases and J dropped 6 bases, with 10 bases sitting between them. The CDR3 totals 13 residues. Germline lookup yields CDR1 SGHRS and CDR2 YFSETQ. The chain's CDR3 is CASSGSFSGELFF. CDR3 bases: TGCGCCAGCAGCGGTTCTTTCTCCGGGGAGCTGTTTTTT.

This chain connects TRBV5-1 to TRBJ2-1; 12 bases match TRBD2. Looked up from germline, CDR1 is SGHRS and CDR2 is YFSETQ. The CDR3 has 15 amino acids. Germline trimming cut 5 bases from V and 8 bases from J; bases unmatched to any gene: 8. The DNA of the CDR3 is TGCGCCAGCAGGGTTCTAGCGGGGGGGCAGGATGAGCAGTTCTTC. This sequence encodes CASRVLAGGQDEQFF.

This chain connects TRBV5-5 to TRBJ2-7, with 10 bases that match TRBD2. The trim removed 2 bases at V and 7 bases at J, leaving 12 bases unmatched. Germline lookup yields CDR1 SGHKS and CDR2 YYEKEE (reference sequence). The CDR3 is 16 amino acids. The CDR3 is CASSLDPSGGLWEQYV. Here the CDR3 DNA reads TGTGCCAGCAGCTTAGACCCTAGCGGGGGTCTGTGGGAGCAGTACGTC.

The V and J genes are TRBV4-1 and TRBJ2-5; 7 nucleotides agree with TRBD2. The CDR3 is made up of 14 amino acids. Germline CDR1 is MGHRA and CDR2 is YSYEKL. The J segment lost 5 bases and the V segment lost 0 bases, leaving 3 bases of the junction unmatched. DNA for the CDR3: TGCGCCAGCAGCCAAGACCGTAGCGGGGAGACCCAGTACTTC. This codes for CASSQDRSGETQYF.

V gene TRBV4-1 combines with J gene TRBJ2-5, with unresolved D. The CDR3 loop spans 14 amino acids. V was cut by 0 bases and J by 3 bases, with 8 bases left in between. In germline, CDR1 is MGHRA, CDR2 YSYEKL. In DNA form, the CDR3 reads TGCGCCAGCAGCCAAGAGAACACCGAAGAGACCCAGTACTTC. This gives the protein CASSQENTEETQYF.

This chain links TRBV19 with TRBJ2-5; tentatively, D is TRBD2 (6 bases). The CDR3 has 13 amino acids. Between the trimmed V and J ends, which lost 7 bases and 4 bases, there was a span of 13 bases. Germline-derived CDR1 and CDR2 are LNHDA and SQIVND (reference sequence). CDR3 residues: CASTPGGGETQYF. The CDR3 coding sequence is TGTGCCAGTACCCCCGGGGGTGGAGAGACCCAGTACTTC.

This chain connects TRBV5-1 to TRBJ2-5, with 9 nucleotides matching TRBD1. The CDR3 has 15 amino acids. Germline V lookup: CDR1 SGHRS, CDR2 YFSETQ. The V and J ends lost 1 base and 5 bases, in that order; junction bases with no gene match: 6. The DNA for the CDR3 is TGCGCCAGCAGCTTGTCAACAGGGGGCGGCGAGACCCAGTACTTC. This sequence encodes CASSLSTGGGETQYF.

The chain is built from TRBV9 and TRBJ2-3; 9 bases line up with TRBD2. The CDR3 has 19 amino acids. CDR1 SGDLS and CDR2 YYNGEE come from the germline V gene. J lost 0 bases, V lost 0 bases, and 11 bases had no gene match. The CDR3 region has the DNA TGTGCCAGCAGCGTAGGTCTAGCGGGACCATCGTGGAGCACAGATACGCAGTATTTT. This sequence encodes CASSVGLAGPSWSTDTQYF.

The chain's CDR3 is CASSLMEGSYRGNSPLHF. The CDR3 bases are TGCGCCAGCAGCTTGATGGAAGGGTCATACAGGGGTAATTCACCCCTCCACTTT. V is TRBV5-1 and J is TRBJ1-6; 7 bases fit TRBD1. Trimming at V came to 1 base and at J to 6 bases, leaving 13 bases not matched to a gene. CDR1 and CDR2 (germline): SGHRS, YFSETQ. This CDR3 is 18 amino acids long.

This chain joins TRBV11-2 and TRBJ1-1, with D perhaps matching TRBD1 (5 bases). The V end was cut by 5 bases, the J end by 5 bases, with 18 bases between. The germline V gene encodes CDR1 SGHAT and CDR2 FQNNGV. The CDR3 is 15 residues long. Written as DNA, the CDR3 is TGTGCCAGCAGCCTAATCGGGGAGGGGAGGACTGAAGCTTTCTTT. Its translation is CASSLIGEGRTEAFF.

This clone was counted between two and nine times. The V gene is TRBV21-1, the J gene TRBJ2-4; the D segment call TRBD1 is taken from the table without a DNA check. TRBV21-1 is annotated as a pseudogene. The CDR3 is 16 amino acids. CDR3 sequence reads: CASSTPRDRRKNIQYF. The CDR3 DNA sequence: TGTGCCAGCAGCACCCCAAGGGACAGGCGTAAAAACATTCAGTACTTC.

Comments on this clone: Germline is not matched at one junction end, which may reflect a read error. The gene calls are TRBV7-3 and TRBJ1-1, with D maybe TRBD1 (5 bases). The CDR3 has 14 residues. Germline V CDR1 and CDR2: SGHTA, FQGTGA. The CDR3 sequence: CASSSGQTNAEAFF. In DNA form, the CDR3 reads TGTGCCAGCAGCTCCGGACAAACGAACGCTGAAGCTTTCTTT.